This T cell receptor beta chain was recovered during a study of blood T cells in healthy people across ages. Overall study findings and caveats: Aged donors had fewer naive CD4+ cells and lower diversity than long-lived donors.

A second roughly 7 to 11 cycle PCR used barcoded and J-beta primers. Through a template-switch adaptor with 12 random nucleotides, each cDNA molecule received a tag. TCRdb re-called the 5' RACE reads through MiXCR, storing one row per CDR3 protein. The sample carries under 2,000,000 distinct CDR3 sequences, around 50% recorded once. This clonotype occurred many times. Its target is not known. Trimming at V came to 5 bases and at J to 6 bases, leaving 5 bases not matched to a gene. This CDR3 contains 12 residues. Germline V lookup: CDR1 DFQATT, CDR2 SNEGSKA (reference sequence). The source of this sequence is a woman in her forties in good health. The rearrangement links TRBV20-1 to TRBJ2-3; 7 bases match TRBD2. Material: blood. The CDR3 DNA sequence: TGCAGTGCTCCAAAGGGAGGGGATACGCAGTATTTT. This gives the protein CSAPKGGDTQYF.